Only one count was recorded for the clone carrying this T cell receptor (beta chain). This record comes from a study of blood T cell repertoires in COVID-19. There are 13 residues in the CDR3. V lost 6 bases and J lost 0, with 7 bases in between. Germline lookup yields CDR1 LGHNT and CDR2 FRNRAP. Clones were read by immunoSEQ multiplex PCR, and TCRdb kept only the in-frame ones, dropping some. The sample includes roughly 250,000 clones, 91% of them seen just once. Sample: peripheral blood. This clonotype was sampled from a person aged 18 to 29 with COVID-19, enrolled during active disease. This sequence joins TRBV12-5 and TRBJ2-3; D unclear. CDR3 sequence reads: CASGRGSTDTQYF. The CDR3 coding sequence is TGTGCTAGTGGCCGAGGTAGCACAGATACGCAGTATTTT.